This T cell receptor (beta chain) was captured by sequencing in a study of shared clonotypes between healthy human individuals. The CDR3 has 15 residues. Germline CDR1 reads SGHRS; CDR2 reads YFSETQ. After removal of 2 bases from V and 4 bases from J, the junction contained 7 bases not matched to a gene. Produced via immunoSEQ multiplex PCR; TCRdb's table is partial and in-frame only. The sample yields more than 850,000 clones, more than 75% seen once. The sequence derives from a man aged 18 to 29 in good health. Some clones in this sample may be carry-over from other donors' samples. This chain links TRBV5-1 with TRBJ1-2, with TRBD1 identical over 8 bases. Material for sequencing was memory CD4+ T cells from PBMCs. Subset reported: CD45RA-negative fraction. This chain's CDR3 is CASSFPQGATYGYTF. CDR3 DNA sequence: TGCGCCAGCAGCTTCCCTCAGGGGGCTACCTATGGCTACACCTTC.